The 6 T cell receptor beta chains below all came from one sample that was sequenced in a study of blood T cell repertoires in COVID-19. Profiled with immunoSEQ multiplex PCR; TCRdb holds only in-frame clones, not every one. Of some 110,000 clones in the sample, roughly nine tenths were seen once. What was sequenced was peripheral blood. These receptor sequences come from a man between 70 and 80 years old who had recovered from COVID-19.

This chain uses TRBV6-5 with TRBJ2-3; D is perhaps TRBD2 (5 bases). Trimming removed 11 bases at V and 5 bases at J, with 17 bases between. This CDR3 is 13 amino acids long. Germline lookup yields CDR1 MNHEY and CDR2 SVGAGI. CDR3 nucleotide sequence: TGTGCCTCCCAACGAGGGCCTAGAGATACGCAGTATTTT. Translating gives CASQRGPRDTQYF.

The chain joins TRBV12-3 or TRBV12-4 to TRBJ2-7, with 7 bases that match TRBD2. The CDR3 has 13 amino acids. The V segment lost 5 bases and the J segment 4 bases; nucleotides outside the gene matches: 5. In DNA, the CDR3 is TGTGCCAGCAGTGGTGGACTAGTTTACGAGCAGTACTTC. Protein sequence: CASSGGLVYEQYF.

V and J are TRBV18 and TRBJ2-3, with D possibly TRBD1 on 6 matching bases. V shed 6 bases and J shed 4 bases, with 14 bases lying between them. In germline, CDR1 is KGHSH, CDR2 LQKENI. This CDR3 comprises 14 residues. CDR3 residues: CASSSTTGPDTQYF. The CDR3 nucleotides are TGTGCCAGCTCCTCAACGACAGGTCCAGATACGCAGTATTTT.

The CDR3 sequence is CASSLVTSGSHTEQFF. In DNA form, the CDR3 reads TGCGCCAGCAGCTTGGTGACTAGCGGGAGTCATACTGAGCAGTTCTTC. J is TRBJ2-1 and V is TRBV5-1; 12 bases are a match to TRBD2. CDR1 is SGHRS and CDR2 is YFSETQ in the germline V gene. This CDR3 has 16 residues. V lost 0 bases to trimming and J lost 9 bases; unmatched junction nucleotides: 7.

This chain links TRBV6-1 with TRBJ1-4, with D possibly TRBD1 on 5 matching bases. Germline lookup yields CDR1 MNHNS and CDR2 SASEGT. Between the trimmed V and J ends, which lost 3 bases and 8 bases, there was a span of 7 bases. The CDR3 is 12 residues long. The chain's CDR3 is CASSDRTEKLFF. In nucleotides, the CDR3 is TGTGCCAGCAGTGATCGGACAGAAAAACTGTTTTTT.

As concerns this clone: Distinct nucleotide sequences in the sample also encode this CDR3. The J gene is TRBJ2-5, the V gene TRBV2; D is unresolved. CDR3 length: 11 residues. Germline V gene sequence: CDR1 SNHLY, CDR2 FYNNEI. The V end was cut by 5 bases, the J end by 2 bases, with 3 bases between. The CDR3 DNA sequence: TGTGCCAGCAGTCCTCAAGAGACCCAGTACTTC. Translating it yields CASSPQETQYF.